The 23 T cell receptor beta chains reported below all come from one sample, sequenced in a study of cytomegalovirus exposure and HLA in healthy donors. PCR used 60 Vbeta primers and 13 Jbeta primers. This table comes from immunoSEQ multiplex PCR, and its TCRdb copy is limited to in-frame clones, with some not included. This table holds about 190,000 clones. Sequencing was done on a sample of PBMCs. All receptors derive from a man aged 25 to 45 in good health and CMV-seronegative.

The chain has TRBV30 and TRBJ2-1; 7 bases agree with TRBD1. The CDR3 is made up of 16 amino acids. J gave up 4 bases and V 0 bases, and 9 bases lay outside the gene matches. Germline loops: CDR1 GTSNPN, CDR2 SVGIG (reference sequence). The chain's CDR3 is CAWSVQLGGWYNEQFF. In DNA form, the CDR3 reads TGTGCCTGGAGTGTACAGCTAGGGGGCTGGTACAATGAGCAGTTCTTC.

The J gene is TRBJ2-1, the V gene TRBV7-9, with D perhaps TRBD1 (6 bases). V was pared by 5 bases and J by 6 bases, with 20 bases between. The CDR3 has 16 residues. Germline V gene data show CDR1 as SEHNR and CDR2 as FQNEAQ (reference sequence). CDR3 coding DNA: TGTGCCAGCAGCCCTAGGACAGTCCCACCCGGCAATGAGCAGTTCTTC. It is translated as CASSPRTVPPGNEQFF.

CDR3 protein: CSVGGLLNEKLFF. The CDR3 DNA reads as TGCAGCGTTGGGGGGCTTCTTAATGAAAAACTGTTTTTT. This chain connects TRBV29-1 to TRBJ1-4; D possibly corresponds to TRBD1 (6 bases). V was shortened by 4 bases and J by 4 bases, with 10 bases between the two germline ends. There are 13 residues in the CDR3. Per the germline V gene, CDR1 is SQVTM and CDR2 is ANQGSEA.

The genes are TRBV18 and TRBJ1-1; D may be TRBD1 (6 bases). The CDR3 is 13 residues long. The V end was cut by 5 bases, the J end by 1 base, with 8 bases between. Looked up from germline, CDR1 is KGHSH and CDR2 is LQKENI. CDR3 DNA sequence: TGTGCCAGCTCAGGGGGACAGAACACTGAAGCTTTCTTT. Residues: CASSGGQNTEAFF.

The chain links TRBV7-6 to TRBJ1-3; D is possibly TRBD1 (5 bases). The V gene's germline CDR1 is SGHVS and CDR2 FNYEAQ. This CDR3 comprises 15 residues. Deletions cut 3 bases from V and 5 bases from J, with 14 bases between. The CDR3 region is CASSFGAAGRNTIYF. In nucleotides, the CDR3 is TGTGCCAGCAGCTTTGGGGCGGCAGGGAGAAACACCATATATTTT.

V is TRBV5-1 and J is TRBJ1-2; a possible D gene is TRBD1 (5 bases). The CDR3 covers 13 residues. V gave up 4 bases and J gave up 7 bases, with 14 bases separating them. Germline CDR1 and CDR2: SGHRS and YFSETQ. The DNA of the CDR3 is TGCGCCAGCAGCGTGGAGGGGTCCTCTGGCTACACCTTC. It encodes CASSVEGSSGYTF.

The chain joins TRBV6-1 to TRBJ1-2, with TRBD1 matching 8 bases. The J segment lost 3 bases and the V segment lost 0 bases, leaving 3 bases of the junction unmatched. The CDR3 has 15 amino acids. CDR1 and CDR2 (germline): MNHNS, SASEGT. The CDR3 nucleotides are TGTGCCAGCAGTGAAGCGCAGGGGGCGGACTATGGCTACACCTTC. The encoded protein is CASSEAQGADYGYTF.

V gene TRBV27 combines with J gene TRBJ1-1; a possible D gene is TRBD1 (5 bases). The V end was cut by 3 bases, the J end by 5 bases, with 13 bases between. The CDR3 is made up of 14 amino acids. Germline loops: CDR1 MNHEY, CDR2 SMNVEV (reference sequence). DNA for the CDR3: TGTGCCAGCAGTTTGAGGGGAGGCGAAACTGAAGCTTTCTTT. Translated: CASSLRGGETEAFF.

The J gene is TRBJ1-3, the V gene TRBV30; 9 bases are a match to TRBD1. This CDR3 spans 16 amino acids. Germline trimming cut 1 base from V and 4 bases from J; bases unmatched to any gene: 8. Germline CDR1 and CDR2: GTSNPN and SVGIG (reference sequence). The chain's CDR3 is CAWSALTGGAGNTIYF. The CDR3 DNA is TGTGCCTGGAGTGCACTCACAGGGGGCGCCGGAAACACCATATATTTT.

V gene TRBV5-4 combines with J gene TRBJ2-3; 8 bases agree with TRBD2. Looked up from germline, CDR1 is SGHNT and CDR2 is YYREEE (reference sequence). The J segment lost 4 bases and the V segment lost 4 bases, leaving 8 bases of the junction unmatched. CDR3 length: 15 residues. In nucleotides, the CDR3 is TGTGCCAGCAGCCCGGGGGGGCTGAGGGCAGATACGCAGTATTTT. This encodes CASSPGGLRADTQYF.

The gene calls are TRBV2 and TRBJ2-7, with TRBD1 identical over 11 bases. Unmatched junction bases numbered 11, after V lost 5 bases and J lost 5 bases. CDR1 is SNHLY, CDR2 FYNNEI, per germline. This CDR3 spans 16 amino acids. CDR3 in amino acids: CASSSRTGGAGHEQYF. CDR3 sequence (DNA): TGTGCCAGCAGTTCAAGGACAGGGGGCGCGGGACACGAGCAGTACTTC.

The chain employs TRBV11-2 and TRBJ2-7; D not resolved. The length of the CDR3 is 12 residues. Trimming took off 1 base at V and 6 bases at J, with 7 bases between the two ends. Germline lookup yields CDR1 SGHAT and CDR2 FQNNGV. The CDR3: CASSLASLEQYF. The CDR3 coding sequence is TGTGCCAGCAGCTTAGCCTCCCTCGAGCAGTACTTC.

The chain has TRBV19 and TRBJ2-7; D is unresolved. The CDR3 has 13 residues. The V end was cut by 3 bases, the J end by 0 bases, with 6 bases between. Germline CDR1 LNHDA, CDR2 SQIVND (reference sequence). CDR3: CASSITSSYEQYF. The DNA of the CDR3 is TGTGCCAGTAGTATCACGAGCTCCTACGAGCAGTACTTC.

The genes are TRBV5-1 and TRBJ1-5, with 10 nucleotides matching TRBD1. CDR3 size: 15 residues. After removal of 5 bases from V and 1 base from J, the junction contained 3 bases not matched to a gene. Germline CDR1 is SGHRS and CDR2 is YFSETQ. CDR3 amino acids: CASRWGQGSNQPQHF. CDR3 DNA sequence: TGCGCCAGCAGGTGGGGACAGGGGAGCAATCAGCCCCAGCATTTT.

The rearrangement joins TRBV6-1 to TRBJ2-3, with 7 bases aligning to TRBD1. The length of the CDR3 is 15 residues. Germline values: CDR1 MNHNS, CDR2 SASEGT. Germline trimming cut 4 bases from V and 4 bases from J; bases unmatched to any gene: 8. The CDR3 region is CASSAWDSDSDTQYF. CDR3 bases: TGTGCCAGCAGTGCCTGGGACAGCGATTCAGATACGCAGTATTTT.

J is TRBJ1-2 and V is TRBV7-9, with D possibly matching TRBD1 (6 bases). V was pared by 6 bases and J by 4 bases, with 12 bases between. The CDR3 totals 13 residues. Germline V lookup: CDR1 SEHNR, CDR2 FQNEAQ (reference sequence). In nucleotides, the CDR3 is TGTGCCAGCAGGGAGGAGGACAGCTATGGCTACACCTTC. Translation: CASREEDSYGYTF.

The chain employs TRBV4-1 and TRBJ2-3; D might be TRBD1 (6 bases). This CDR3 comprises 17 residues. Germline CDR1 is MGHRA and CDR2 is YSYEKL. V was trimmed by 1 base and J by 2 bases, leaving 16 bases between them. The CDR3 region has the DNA TGCGCCAGCAGCCAAGTAGGCACAGGGACCACCACAGATACGCAGTATTTT. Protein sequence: CASSQVGTGTTTDTQYF.

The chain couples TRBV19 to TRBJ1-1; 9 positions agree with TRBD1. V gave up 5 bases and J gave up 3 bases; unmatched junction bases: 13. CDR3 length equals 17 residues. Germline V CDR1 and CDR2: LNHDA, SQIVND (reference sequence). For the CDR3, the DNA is TGTGCCAGTAGTTCGGGACAGGGTAAGACCTGGGACACTGAAGCTTTCTTT. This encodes CASSSGQGKTWDTEAFF.

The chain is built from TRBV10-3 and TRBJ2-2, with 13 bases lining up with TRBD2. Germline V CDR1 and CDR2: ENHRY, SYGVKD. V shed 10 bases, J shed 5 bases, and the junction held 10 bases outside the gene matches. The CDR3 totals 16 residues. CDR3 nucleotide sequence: TGTGCCACCGGGACTAGCGGGGCCCCTATTACCGGGGAGCTGTTTTTT. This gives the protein CATGTSGAPITGELFF.

CDR3 in amino acids: CASSSGQGNTEAFF. In DNA, the CDR3 is TGTGCCAGCAGCTCCGGACAGGGGAACACTGAAGCTTTCTTT. The chain recombines TRBV11-3 with TRBJ1-1; 8 bases match TRBD1. Trimming cost V 4 bases and J 1 base; bases outside gene matches: 2. Germline loops: CDR1 SGHNT, CDR2 YENEEA. The CDR3 consists of 14 residues.

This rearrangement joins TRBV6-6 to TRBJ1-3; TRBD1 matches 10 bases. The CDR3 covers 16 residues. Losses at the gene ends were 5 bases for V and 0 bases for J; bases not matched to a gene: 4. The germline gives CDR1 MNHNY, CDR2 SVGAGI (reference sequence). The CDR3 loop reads CASSTRTGGSGNTIYF. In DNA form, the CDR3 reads TGTGCCAGCAGTACACGGACAGGGGGCTCTGGAAACACCATATATTTT.

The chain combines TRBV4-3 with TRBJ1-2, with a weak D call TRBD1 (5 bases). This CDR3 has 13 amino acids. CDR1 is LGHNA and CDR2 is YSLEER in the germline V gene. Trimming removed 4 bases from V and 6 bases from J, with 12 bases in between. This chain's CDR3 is CASSLGPADGYTF. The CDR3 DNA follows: TGCGCCAGCAGCCTGGGGCCTGCTGATGGCTACACCTTC.

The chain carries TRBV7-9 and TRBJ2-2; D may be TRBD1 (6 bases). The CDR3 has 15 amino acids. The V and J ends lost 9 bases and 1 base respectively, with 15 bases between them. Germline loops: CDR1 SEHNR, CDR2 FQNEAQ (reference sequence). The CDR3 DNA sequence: TGTGCCAGGGGGGCTAGCCCCTTGAACACCGGGGAGCTGTTTTTT. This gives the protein CARGASPLNTGELFF.